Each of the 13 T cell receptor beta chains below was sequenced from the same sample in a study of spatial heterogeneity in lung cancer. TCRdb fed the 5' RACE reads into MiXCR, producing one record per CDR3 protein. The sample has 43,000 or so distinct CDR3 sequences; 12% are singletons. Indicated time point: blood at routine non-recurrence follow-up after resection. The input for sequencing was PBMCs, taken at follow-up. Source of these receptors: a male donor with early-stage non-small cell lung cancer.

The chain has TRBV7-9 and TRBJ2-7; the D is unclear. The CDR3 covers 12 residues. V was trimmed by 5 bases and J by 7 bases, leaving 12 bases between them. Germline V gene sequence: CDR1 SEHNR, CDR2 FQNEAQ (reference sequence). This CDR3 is CASSRFSEEQYF. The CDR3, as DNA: TGTGCCAGCAGCCGTTTCAGCGAAGAGCAGTACTTC.

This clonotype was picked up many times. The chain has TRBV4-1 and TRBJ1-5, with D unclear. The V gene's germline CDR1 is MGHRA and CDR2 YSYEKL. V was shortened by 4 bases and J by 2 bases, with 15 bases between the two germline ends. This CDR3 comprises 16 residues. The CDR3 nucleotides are TGCGCCAGCAGCCGTTCCCTCACAAGGGGCAATCAGCCCCAGCATTTT. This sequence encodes CASSRSLTRGNQPQHF.

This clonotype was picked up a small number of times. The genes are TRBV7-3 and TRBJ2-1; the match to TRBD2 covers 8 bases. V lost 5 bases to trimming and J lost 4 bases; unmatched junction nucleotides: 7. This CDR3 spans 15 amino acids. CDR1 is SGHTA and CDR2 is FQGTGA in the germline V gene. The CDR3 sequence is CASSTTGGPYNEQFF. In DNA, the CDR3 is TGTGCCAGCAGCACAACGGGAGGGCCGTACAATGAGCAGTTCTTC. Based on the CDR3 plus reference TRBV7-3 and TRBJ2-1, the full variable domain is GAGVSQTPSNKVTEKGKYVELRCDPISGHTALYWYRQSLGQGPEFLIYFQGTGAADDSGLPNDRFFAVRPEGSVSTLKIQRTERGDSAVYLCASSTTGGPYNEQFFGPGTRLTVL.

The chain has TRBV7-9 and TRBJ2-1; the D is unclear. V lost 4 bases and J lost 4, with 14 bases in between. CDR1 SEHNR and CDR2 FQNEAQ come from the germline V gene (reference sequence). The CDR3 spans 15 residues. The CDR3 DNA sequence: TGTGCCAGCAGCTCGACGGGCACGGATTACAATGAGCAGTTCTTC. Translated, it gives CASSSTGTDYNEQFF. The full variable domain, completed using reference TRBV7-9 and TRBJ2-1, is DTGVSQNPRHKITKRGQNVTFRCDPISEHNRLYWYRQTLGQGPEFLTYFQNEAQLEKSRLLSDRFSAERPKGSFSTLEIQRTEQGDSAMYLCASSSTGTDYNEQFFGPGTRLTVL.

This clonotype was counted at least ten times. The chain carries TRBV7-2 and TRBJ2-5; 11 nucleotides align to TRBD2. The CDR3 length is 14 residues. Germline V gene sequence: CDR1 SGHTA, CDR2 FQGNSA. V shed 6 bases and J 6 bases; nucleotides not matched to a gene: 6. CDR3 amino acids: CASSGTSGGKTQYF. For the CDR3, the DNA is TGTGCCAGCAGTGGGACTAGCGGTGGGAAGACCCAGTACTTC.

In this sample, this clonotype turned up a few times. CDR3 protein: CASSSRLESQYF. CDR3 sequence (DNA): TGTGCCAGCAGTTCCCGACTGGAATCGCAGTATTTT. This rearrangement joins TRBV28 to TRBJ2-3; D ambiguous. The germline CDR1 and CDR2 sequences are MDHEN and SYDVKM. CDR3 length: 12 amino acids. V was clipped by 4 bases and J by 10 bases, with 12 bases between them.

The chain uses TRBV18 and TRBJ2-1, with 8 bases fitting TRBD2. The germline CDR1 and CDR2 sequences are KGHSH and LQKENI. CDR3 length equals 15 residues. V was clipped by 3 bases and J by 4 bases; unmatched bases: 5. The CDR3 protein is CASSPSTSEYNEQFF. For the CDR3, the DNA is TGTGCCAGCTCACCGTCGACTAGCGAGTACAATGAGCAGTTCTTC.

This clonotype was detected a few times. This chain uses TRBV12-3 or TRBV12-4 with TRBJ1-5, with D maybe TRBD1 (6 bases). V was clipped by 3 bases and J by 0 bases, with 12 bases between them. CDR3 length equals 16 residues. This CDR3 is CASSLGGRYSNQPQHF. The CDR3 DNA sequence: TGTGCCAGCAGTTTGGGGGGCAGATATAGCAATCAGCCCCAGCATTTT.

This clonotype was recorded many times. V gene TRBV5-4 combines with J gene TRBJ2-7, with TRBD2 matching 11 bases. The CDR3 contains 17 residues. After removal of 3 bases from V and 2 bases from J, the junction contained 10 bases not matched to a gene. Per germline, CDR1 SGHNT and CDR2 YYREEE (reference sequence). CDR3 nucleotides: TGTGCCAGCAGCTCCGCGACTAGCGGGGAGTTTCCCTACGAGCAGTACTTC. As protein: CASSSATSGEFPYEQYF. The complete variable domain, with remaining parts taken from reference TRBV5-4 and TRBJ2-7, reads ETGVTQSPTHLIKTRGQQVTLRCSSQSGHNTVSWYQQALGQGPQFIFQYYREEENGRGNFPPRFSGLQFPNYSSELNVNALELDDSALYLCASSSATSGEFPYEQYFGPGTRLTVT.

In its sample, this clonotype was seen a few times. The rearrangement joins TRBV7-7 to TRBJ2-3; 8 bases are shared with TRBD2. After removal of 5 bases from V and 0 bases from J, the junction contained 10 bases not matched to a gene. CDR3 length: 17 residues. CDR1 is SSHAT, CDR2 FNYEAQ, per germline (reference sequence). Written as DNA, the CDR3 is TGTGCCAGCAGCCCGGCGGGAGGACGAACTAGCACAGATACGCAGTATTTT. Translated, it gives CASSPAGGRTSTDTQYF. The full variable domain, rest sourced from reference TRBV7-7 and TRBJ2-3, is GAGVSQSPRYKVTKRGQDVTLRCDPISSHATLYWYQQALGQGPEFLTYFNYEAQPDKSGLPSDRFSAERPEGSISTLTIQRTEQRDSAMYRCASSPAGGRTSTDTQYFGPGTRLTVL.

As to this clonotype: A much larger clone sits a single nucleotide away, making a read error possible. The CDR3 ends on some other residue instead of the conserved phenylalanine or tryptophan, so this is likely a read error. CDR3 sequence: CASSQEGTAAETQYL. The CDR3 bases are TGCGCCAGCAGCCAAGAAGGTACGGCTGCCGAGACCCAGTACCTC. The V gene is TRBV4-3, the J gene TRBJ2-5; no firm D call. With 0 bases removed from V and 5 bases from J, the gap between germline ends came to 13 bases. This CDR3 region has 15 residues. The germline V gene has CDR1 LGHNA and CDR2 YSLEER.

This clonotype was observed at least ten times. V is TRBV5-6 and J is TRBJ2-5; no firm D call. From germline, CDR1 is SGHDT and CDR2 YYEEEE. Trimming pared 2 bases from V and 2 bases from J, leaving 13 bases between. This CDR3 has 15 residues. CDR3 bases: TGTGCCAGCAGCTTTACCGGGTCATTACAAGAGACCCAGTACTTC. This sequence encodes CASSFTGSLQETQYF. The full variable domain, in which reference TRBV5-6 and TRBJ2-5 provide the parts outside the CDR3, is DAGVTQSPTHLIKTRGQQVTLRCSPKSGHDTVSWYQQALGQGPQFIFQYYEEEERQRGNFPDRFSGHQFPNYSSELNVNALLLGDSALYLCASSFTGSLQETQYFGPGTRLLVL.

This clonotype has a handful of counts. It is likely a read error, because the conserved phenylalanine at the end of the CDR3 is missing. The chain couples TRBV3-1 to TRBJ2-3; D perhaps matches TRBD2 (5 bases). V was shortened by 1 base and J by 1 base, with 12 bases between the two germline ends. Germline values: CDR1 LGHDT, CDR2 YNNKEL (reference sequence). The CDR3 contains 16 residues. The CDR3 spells CASSQVGGPRTDTQYL. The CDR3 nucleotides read TGTGCCAGCAGCCAAGTTGGCGGGCCTCGCACAGATACGCAGTATCTT.